Following are 10 T cell receptor beta chains from one sample sequenced in a study. MiXCR, applied by TCRdb to the RT-PCR reads, yields one record per CDR3 protein. In the table there are more than 600,000 distinct CDR3 sequences, 14% of which are singletons. The sequenced material came from memory CD4+ T cells from blood. The origin of the receptors is a female donor in good health, serving as a healthy control.

This clonotype has just a few counts. The rearrangement links TRBV7-9 to TRBJ1-1; unclear D gene. The CDR3 runs to 14 residues. Germline assignment: CDR1 SEHNR and CDR2 FQNEAQ (reference sequence). V was pared by 5 bases and J by 1 base, with 11 bases between. This CDR3 reads CASSPMAENTEAFF. The CDR3 DNA is TGTGCCAGCAGCCCAATGGCGGAGAACACTGAAGCTTTCTTT.

This clonotype was seen many times. This chain uses TRBV10-3 with TRBJ1-5, with 8 bases matching TRBD1. V trimming: 8 bases; J trimming: 2 bases; junction bases outside the gene matches: 8. The CDR3 has 15 amino acids. Per germline, CDR1 ENHRY and CDR2 SYGVKD. The DNA for the CDR3 is TGTGCCATCGCCGAGGACAGGGCCGGCAATCAGCCCCAGCATTTT. The encoded protein is CAIAEDRAGNQPQHF.

V usage is TRBV20-1 and J usage is TRBJ2-1; no reliable D call. V shed 4 bases and J shed 4 bases, with 14 bases lying between them. Germline CDR1 is DFQATT and CDR2 is SNEGSKA (reference sequence). This CDR3 region has 14 residues. Written as DNA, the CDR3 is TGCAGTGCTAAAGATCCCGGAAGGTACAATGAGCAGTTCTTC. Its translation: CSAKDPGRYNEQFF.

The chain is built from TRBV3-1 and TRBJ2-7; 8 bases align to TRBD2. Germline V gene lookup returns CDR1 LGHDT and CDR2 YNNKEL (reference sequence). There are 15 residues in the CDR3. Trimming took 4 bases from V and 5 from J; bases not matched to a gene: 10. This CDR3 is CASSPLRGGQNEQYF. The CDR3 nucleotides are TGTGCCAGCAGCCCGCTACGCGGGGGGCAAAACGAGCAGTACTTC.

This rearrangement joins TRBV18 to TRBJ1-1; D gene ambiguous. CDR1 is KGHSH, CDR2 LQKENI, per germline. Trimming pared 3 bases from V and 1 base from J, leaving 9 bases between. The CDR3 is made up of 14 amino acids. CDR3 region: CASSPTSQNTEAFF. DNA for the CDR3: TGTGCCAGCTCACCGACTTCACAGAACACTGAAGCTTTCTTT.

The CDR3 region is CASGQGGDGQPQHF. The CDR3 bases are TGTGCCAGCGGACAGGGGGGAGATGGTCAGCCCCAGCATTTT. The chain links TRBV18 to TRBJ1-5; 10 bases fit TRBD1. V lost 8 bases and J lost 6; bases outside the gene matches: 7. CDR3 length equals 14 residues. From germline, CDR1 is KGHSH and CDR2 LQKENI.

This clonotype was observed a few times. The CDR3 coding sequence is TGTGCCAGCAGCCAAAGAGGGACCCACACTGAAGCTTTCTTT. It specifies CASSQRGTHTEAFF. The rearrangement uses TRBV14 and TRBJ1-1, with D perhaps matching TRBD1 (5 bases). This CDR3 has 14 amino acids. Trimming removed 2 bases at V and 3 bases at J, with 10 bases between. Germline CDR1 is SGHDN and CDR2 is FVKESK.

This clonotype came up many times. V is TRBV7-2 and J is TRBJ2-7, with 9 bases aligning to TRBD1. The germline V gene has CDR1 SGHTA and CDR2 FQGNSA. CDR3 length equals 13 residues. Losses at the gene ends were 5 bases for V and 6 bases for J; bases not matched to a gene: 5. The CDR3 bases are TGTGCCAGCAGCCCAAGACAGGGGGGCGAGCAGTACTTC. It codes for CASSPRQGGEQYF.

This clonotype was picked up one time. V is TRBV7-2 and J is TRBJ1-1; D remains ambiguous. The germline V and J ends were trimmed by 4 bases and 7 bases, with 13 bases remaining between them. The CDR3 covers 13 residues. CDR1 is SGHTA, CDR2 FQGNSA, per germline. The CDR3, as DNA: TGTGCCAGCAGCTACTGGGGAAACGGTGAAGCTTTCTTT. Translation gives CASSYWGNGEAFF.

This clonotype came up a few times. The chain has TRBV5-1 and TRBJ2-7; no clear D. The germline gives CDR1 SGHRS, CDR2 YFSETQ. CDR3 size: 14 residues. Trimming removed 4 bases from V and 2 bases from J, with 13 bases in between. The CDR3 protein is CASSKASGAYEQYF. In DNA, the CDR3 is TGCGCCAGCAGCAAGGCTAGTGGGGCCTACGAGCAGTACTTC.